These 17 T cell receptor beta chains were sequenced from one sample in a study of shared clonotypes between healthy human individuals. The naive CD8 fraction comprised CD45RO-negative cells positively selected for CCR7 and excluded terminally differentiated effector memory CD45RA+ cells. The repertoire was sequenced with immunoSEQ multiplex PCR; TCRdb's copy has only in-frame clones and lacks some. This table holds about 2 million clones, approximately 94% found once. Sequenced input: naive CD8+ T cells sorted from blood. Every receptor here comes from a man younger than 30 in good health.

CDR3 nucleotides: TGTGCCAGCAGTTCGGAGGGGGCTGAGTGGGAAAAACTGTTTTTT. This gives the protein CASSSEGAEWEKLFF. The chain couples TRBV5-8 to TRBJ1-4; 7 bases are a match to TRBD1. V was pared by 5 bases and J by 8 bases, with 12 bases of the junction left unmatched. Looked up from germline, CDR1 is SGHTS and CDR2 is YDEGEE. The CDR3 extends over 15 amino acids.

The V call is TRBV7-8, the J call TRBJ2-7, with TRBD1 matching 11 bases. Germline values: CDR1 SGHVS, CDR2 FQNEAQ. V gave up 3 bases and J gave up 5 bases; unmatched junction bases: 6. CDR3 length equals 15 residues. CDR3 sequence: CASSLGTGGGNEQYF. The CDR3 region has the DNA TGTGCCAGCAGCTTGGGGACAGGGGGAGGTAACGAGCAGTACTTC.

This clone was detected only once. The J gene is TRBJ1-6, the V gene TRBV19; a possible D gene is TRBD1 (6 bases). V lost 7 bases, J lost 11 bases, and 15 bases lay in between. The CDR3 runs to 13 residues. Per the germline V gene, CDR1 is LNHDA and CDR2 is SQIVND (reference sequence). The CDR3 DNA is TGTGCCAGTACCCCCCGGCAGGGGCCACCCCTCCACTTT. Amino acid sequence: CASTPRQGPPLHF.

The chain combines TRBV4-1 with TRBJ2-3; a possible D gene is TRBD1 (5 bases). CDR3 size: 16 residues. Germline CDR1 is MGHRA and CDR2 is YSYEKL. V was pared by 3 bases and J by 1 base, with 14 bases between. The CDR3 coding sequence is TGCGCCAGCAGCCAGGTTCTGATGGGGCGCACAGATACGCAGTATTTT. It codes for CASSQVLMGRTDTQYF.

The genes are TRBV5-1 and TRBJ2-7, with D uncertain. This CDR3 region has 13 residues. The germline CDR1 and CDR2 sequences are SGHRS and YFSETQ. Trimming pared 3 bases from V and 2 bases from J, leaving 9 bases between. CDR3 sequence (DNA): TGCGCCAGCAGCTCGACTCTAACCTACGAGCAGTACTTC. It specifies CASSSTLTYEQYF.

V gene TRBV27 combines with J gene TRBJ1-6; TRBD1 matches 7 bases. There are 14 residues in the CDR3. V lost 6 bases to trimming and J lost 6 bases; unmatched junction nucleotides: 5. Germline-derived CDR1 and CDR2 are MNHEY and SMNVEV (reference sequence). CDR3 protein: CASRLQGSNSPLHF. DNA of the CDR3: TGTGCCAGCAGGTTACAGGGGTCTAATTCACCCCTCCACTTT.

V usage is TRBV9 and J usage is TRBJ2-3; D remains unclear. Germline CDR1 is SGDLS and CDR2 is YYNGEE. V was trimmed by 0 bases and J by 9 bases, leaving 14 bases between them. The CDR3 totals 14 residues. CDR3: CASSVGPGADTQYF. The DNA of the CDR3 is TGTGCCAGCAGCGTAGGCCCCGGAGCCGACACGCAGTATTTT.

This sequence joins TRBV11-1 and TRBJ1-2; 9 bases are a match to TRBD1. This CDR3 spans 15 amino acids. Trimming cost V 5 bases and J 1 base; bases outside gene matches: 5. CDR1 SGHAT and CDR2 FQDESV come from the germline V gene (reference sequence). The CDR3 region has the DNA TGTGCCAGCAGCCTCGACAGGGGGGATAACTATGGCTACACCTTC. Translation: CASSLDRGDNYGYTF. The full variable domain, rest sourced from reference TRBV11-1 and TRBJ1-2, is EAEVAQSPRYKITEKSQAVAFWCDPISGHATLYWYRQILGQGPELLVQFQDESVVDDSQLPKDRFSAERLKGVDSTLKIQPAELGDSAMYLCASSLDRGDNYGYTFGSGTRLTVV.

The count of this clone is one. The V gene is TRBV10-2, the J gene TRBJ2-5; D call uncertain. Trimming took off 3 bases at V and 2 bases at J, with 13 bases between the two ends. Germline values: CDR1 WSHSY, CDR2 SAAADI. The CDR3 is made up of 15 amino acids. The CDR3 sequence: CASSDPAQLQETQYF. CDR3 DNA sequence: TGCGCCAGCAGTGACCCCGCACAGCTTCAAGAGACCCAGTACTTC.

The V gene is TRBV7-2, the J gene TRBJ2-7, with 8 bases that match TRBD1. This CDR3 region has 16 residues. Per the germline V gene, CDR1 is SGHTA and CDR2 is FQGNSA. V dropped 3 bases and J dropped 2; count of bases not matched to a gene: 9. For the CDR3, the DNA is TGTGCCAGCAGCTTCCGACAGGGGACTGAGGCCTACGAGCAGTACTTC. This sequence encodes CASSFRQGTEAYEQYF.

CDR3 sequence (DNA): TGTGCCAGCAGCCCGGGACTAGCGGGAGCCGAGAGGCGGTACGAGCAGTACTTC. It specifies CASSPGLAGAERRYEQYF. J is TRBJ2-7 and V is TRBV25-1, with TRBD2 identical over 14 bases. Germline V gene sequence: CDR1 MGHDK, CDR2 SYGVNS. Trimming took 6 bases from V and 4 from J; bases not matched to a gene: 14. The CDR3 covers 18 residues.

This clone is a singleton in its sample. The chain carries TRBV19 and TRBJ2-7; a possible D gene is TRBD1 (5 bases). CDR1 and CDR2 (germline): LNHDA, SQIVND (reference sequence). CDR3 length: 14 residues. V lost 2 bases and J lost 1, with 9 bases in between. CDR3 region: CASSIQGLSYEQYF. The DNA of the CDR3 is TGTGCCAGTAGTATACAGGGCCTTTCCTACGAGCAGTACTTC.

The sample holds one count of this clone. The V and J genes are TRBV4-3 and TRBJ2-7; D gene uncertain. Germline lookup yields CDR1 LGHNA and CDR2 YSLEER. Trimming pared 5 bases from V and 1 base from J, leaving 15 bases between. The CDR3 loop spans 15 amino acids. The CDR3 spells CASSYQGDVSYEQYF. The CDR3 DNA sequence: TGCGCCAGCAGCTACCAAGGCGACGTGTCCTACGAGCAGTACTTC.

The chain links TRBV6-4 to TRBJ2-5; either TRBD1 or TRBD2 may fit D (5 bases each). V lost 0 bases and J 0 bases, leaving 11 bases between the germline ends. There are 16 residues in the CDR3. In germline, CDR1 is MRHNA, CDR2 SNTAGT. DNA for the CDR3: TGTGCCAGCAGTGACTCATTGGGGACGGACCAAGAGACCCAGTACTTC. Its translation: CASSDSLGTDQETQYF.

The table lists this clone with a count of one. The V and J genes are TRBV29-1 and TRBJ1-2; 9 positions agree with TRBD1. Germline CDR1 reads SQVTM; CDR2 reads ANQGSEA. Unmatched junction bases numbered 9, after V lost 7 bases and J lost 0 bases. This CDR3 comprises 15 residues. CDR3: CSAGQGFEANYGYTF. The CDR3 bases are TGCAGCGCGGGACAGGGATTTGAAGCTAACTATGGCTACACCTTC.

As concerns this clone: This sample includes further DNA sequences coding for the same CDR3. The chain is built from TRBV19 and TRBJ2-7; D might be TRBD1 (6 bases). The CDR3 sequence is 13 residues long. The V end was cut by 6 bases, the J end by 2 bases, with 11 bases between. The V gene's germline CDR1 is LNHDA and CDR2 SQIVND (reference sequence). CDR3 nucleotides: TGTGCCAGTAGCCTACAGGGAGCCTACGAGCAGTACTTC. Translated, it gives CASSLQGAYEQYF.

The count of this clone is one. The V call is TRBV27, the J call TRBJ2-7; TRBD1 aligns across 9 bases. This CDR3 has 15 residues. Germline V gene lookup returns CDR1 MNHEY and CDR2 SMNVEV (reference sequence). Trimming cost V 3 bases and J 7 bases; bases outside gene matches: 10. Here the CDR3 reads CASSLTTGGAREQYF. CDR3 sequence (DNA): TGTGCCAGCAGTTTGACGACAGGGGGTGCGCGGGAGCAGTACTTC.